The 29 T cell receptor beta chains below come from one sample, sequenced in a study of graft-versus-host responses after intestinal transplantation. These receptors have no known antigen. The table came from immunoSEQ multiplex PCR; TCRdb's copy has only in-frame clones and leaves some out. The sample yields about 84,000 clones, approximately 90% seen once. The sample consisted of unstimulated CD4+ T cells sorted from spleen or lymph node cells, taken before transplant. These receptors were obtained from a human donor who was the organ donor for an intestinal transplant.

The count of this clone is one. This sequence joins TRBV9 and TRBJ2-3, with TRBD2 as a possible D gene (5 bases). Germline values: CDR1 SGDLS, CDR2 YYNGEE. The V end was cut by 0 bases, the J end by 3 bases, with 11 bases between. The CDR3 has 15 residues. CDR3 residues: CASSVGGSPTDTQYF. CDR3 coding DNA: TGTGCCAGCAGCGTAGGTGGGAGCCCTACAGATACGCAGTATTTT.

The CDR3: CARPEPSYLSYEQYF. CDR3 nucleotides: TGTGCCAGGCCTGAACCTAGCTACCTCTCCTACGAGCAGTACTTC. The J gene is TRBJ2-7, the V gene TRBV2, with D possibly matching TRBD2 (5 bases). The germline V gene encodes CDR1 SNHLY and CDR2 FYNNEI. Trimming shortened V by 9 bases and J by 0 bases, and 18 bases separated the two germline ends. CDR3 length: 15 amino acids.

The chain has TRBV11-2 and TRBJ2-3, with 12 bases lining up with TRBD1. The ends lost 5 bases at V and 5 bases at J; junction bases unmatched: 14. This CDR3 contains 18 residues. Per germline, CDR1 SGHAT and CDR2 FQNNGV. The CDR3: CASSNKRRDRGRRDTQYF. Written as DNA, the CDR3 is TGTGCCAGCAGCAATAAAAGACGGGACAGGGGGCGTCGAGATACGCAGTATTTT.

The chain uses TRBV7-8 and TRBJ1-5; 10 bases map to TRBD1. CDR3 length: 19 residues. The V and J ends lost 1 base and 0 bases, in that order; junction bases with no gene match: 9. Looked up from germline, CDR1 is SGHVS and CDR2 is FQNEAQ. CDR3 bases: TGTGCCAGCAGCTTAGGCCCGGGGACAGGGGTTTATAGCAATCAGCCCCAGCATTTT. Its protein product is CASSLGPGTGVYSNQPQHF. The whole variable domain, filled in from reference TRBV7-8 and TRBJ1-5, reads GAGVSQSPRYKVAKRGQDVALRCDPISGHVSLFWYQQALGQGPEFLTYFQNEAQLDKSGLPSDRFFAERPEGSVSTLKIQRTQQEDSAVYLCASSLGPGTGVYSNQPQHFGDGTRLSIL.

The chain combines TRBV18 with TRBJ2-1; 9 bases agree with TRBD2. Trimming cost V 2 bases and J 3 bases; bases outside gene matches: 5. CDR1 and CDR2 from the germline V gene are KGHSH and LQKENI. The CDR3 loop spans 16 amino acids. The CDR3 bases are TGTGCCAGCTCACCAAATAGCGGGAGAAACTACAATGAGCAGTTCTTC. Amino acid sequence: CASSPNSGRNYNEQFF.

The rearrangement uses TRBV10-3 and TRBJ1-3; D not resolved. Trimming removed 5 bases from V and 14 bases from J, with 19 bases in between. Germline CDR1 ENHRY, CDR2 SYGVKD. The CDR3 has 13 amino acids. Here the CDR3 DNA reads TGTGCCATCAGTTATGATTCGGAGGGAGTCCTATATTTT. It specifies CAISYDSEGVLYF.

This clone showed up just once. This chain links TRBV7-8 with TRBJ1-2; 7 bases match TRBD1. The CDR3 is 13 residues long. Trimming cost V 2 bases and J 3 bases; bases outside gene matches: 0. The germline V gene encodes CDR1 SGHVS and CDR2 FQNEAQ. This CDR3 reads CASSLQGDYGYTF. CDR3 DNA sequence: TGTGCCAGCAGCTTACAGGGGGACTATGGCTACACCTTC.

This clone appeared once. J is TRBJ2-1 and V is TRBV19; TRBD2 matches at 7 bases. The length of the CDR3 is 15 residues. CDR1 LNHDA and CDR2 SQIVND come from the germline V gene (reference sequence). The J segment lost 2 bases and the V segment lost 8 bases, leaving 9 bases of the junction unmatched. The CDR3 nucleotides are TGTGCCAGTGCAACCGGGGGAGGGGCCTACAATGAGCAGTTCTTC. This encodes CASATGGGAYNEQFF.

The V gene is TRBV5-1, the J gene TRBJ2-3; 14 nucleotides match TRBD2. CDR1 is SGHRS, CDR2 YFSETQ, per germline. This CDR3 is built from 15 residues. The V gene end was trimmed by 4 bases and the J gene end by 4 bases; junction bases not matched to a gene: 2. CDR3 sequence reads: CASSRLAGGPDTQYF. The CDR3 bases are TGCGCCAGCAGCCGACTAGCGGGAGGGCCAGATACGCAGTATTTT.

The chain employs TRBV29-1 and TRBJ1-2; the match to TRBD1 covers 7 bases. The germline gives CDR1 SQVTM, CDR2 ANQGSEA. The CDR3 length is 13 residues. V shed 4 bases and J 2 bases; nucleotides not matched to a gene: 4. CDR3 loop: CSVANRGNYGYTF. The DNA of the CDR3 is TGCAGCGTTGCGAACAGGGGAAACTATGGCTACACCTTC.

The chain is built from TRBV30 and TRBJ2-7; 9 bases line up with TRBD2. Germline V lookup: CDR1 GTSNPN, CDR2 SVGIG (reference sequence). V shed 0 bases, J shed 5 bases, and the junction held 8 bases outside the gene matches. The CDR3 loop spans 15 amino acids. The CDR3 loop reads CAWSVLRLAGDEQYF. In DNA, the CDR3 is TGTGCCTGGAGTGTACTTCGTTTAGCGGGAGACGAGCAGTACTTC.

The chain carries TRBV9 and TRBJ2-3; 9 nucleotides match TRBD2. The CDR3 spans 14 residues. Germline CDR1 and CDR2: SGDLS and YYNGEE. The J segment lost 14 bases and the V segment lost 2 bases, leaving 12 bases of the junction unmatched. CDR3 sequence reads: CASSVRASGDLGYF. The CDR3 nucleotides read TGTGCCAGCAGCGTGAGGGCTAGCGGGGACCTTGGGTATTTT.

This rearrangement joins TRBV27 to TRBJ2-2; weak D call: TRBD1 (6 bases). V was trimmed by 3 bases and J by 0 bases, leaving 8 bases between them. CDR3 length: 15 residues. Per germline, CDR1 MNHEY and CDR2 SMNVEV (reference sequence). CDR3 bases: TGTGCCAGCAGTTTTAGGACAGCGAACACCGGGGAGCTGTTTTTT. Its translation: CASSFRTANTGELFF.

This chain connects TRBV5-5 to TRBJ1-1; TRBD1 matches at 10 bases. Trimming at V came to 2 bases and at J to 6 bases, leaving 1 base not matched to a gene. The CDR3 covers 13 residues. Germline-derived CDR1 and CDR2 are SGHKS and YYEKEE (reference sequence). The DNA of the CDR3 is TGTGCCAGCAGCTTTGGACAGGGGGCTGAAGCTTTCTTT. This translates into CASSFGQGAEAFF.

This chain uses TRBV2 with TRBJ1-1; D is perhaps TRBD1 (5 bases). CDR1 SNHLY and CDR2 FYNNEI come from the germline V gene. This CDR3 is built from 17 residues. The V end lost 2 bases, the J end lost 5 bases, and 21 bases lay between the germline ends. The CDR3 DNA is TGTGCCAGCAGTGAACAACGGGCAGGGATCATTTGGACTGAAGCTTTCTTT. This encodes CASSEQRAGIIWTEAFF.

The CDR3 nucleotides are TGTGCCAGCAGCCCGACTAGCGGGTACCCCGGGTTCTTC. Encoded protein: CASSPTSGYPGFF. The rearrangement links TRBV6-5 to TRBJ2-1; 10 positions agree with TRBD2. The CDR3 contains 13 residues. V lost 6 bases and J lost 15; bases outside the gene matches: 11. Germline CDR1 MNHEY, CDR2 SVGAGI.

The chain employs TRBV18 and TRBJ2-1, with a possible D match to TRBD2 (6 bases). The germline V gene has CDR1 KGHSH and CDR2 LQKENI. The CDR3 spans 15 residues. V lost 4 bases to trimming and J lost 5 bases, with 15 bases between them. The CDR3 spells CASSRYWGENNEQFF. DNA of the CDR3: TGTGCCAGCTCACGCTACTGGGGGGAAAACAATGAGCAGTTCTTC. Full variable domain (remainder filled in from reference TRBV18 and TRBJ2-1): NAGVMQNPRHLVRRRGQEARLRCSPMKGHSHVYWYRQLPEEGLKFMVYLQKENIIDESGMPKERFSAEFPKEGPSILRIQQVVRGDSAAYFCASSRYWGENNEQFFGPGTRLTVL.

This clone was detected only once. CDR3 nucleotide sequence: TGTGCCAGCTCACCCCGGGGTGTAGAGACCCAGTACTTC. It translates to CASSPRGVETQYF. The chain has TRBV18 and TRBJ2-5; perhaps TRBD2 as D (5 bases). From germline, CDR1 is KGHSH and CDR2 LQKENI. V dropped 3 bases and J dropped 4 bases, with 9 bases sitting between them. The CDR3 loop spans 13 amino acids.

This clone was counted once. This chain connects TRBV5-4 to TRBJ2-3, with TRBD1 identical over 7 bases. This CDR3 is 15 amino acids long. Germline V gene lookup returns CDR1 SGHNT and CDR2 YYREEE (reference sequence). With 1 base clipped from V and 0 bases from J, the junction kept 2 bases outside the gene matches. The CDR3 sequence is CASSLTGASTDTQYF. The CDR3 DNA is TGTGCCAGCAGCTTGACAGGGGCTAGCACAGATACGCAGTATTTT.

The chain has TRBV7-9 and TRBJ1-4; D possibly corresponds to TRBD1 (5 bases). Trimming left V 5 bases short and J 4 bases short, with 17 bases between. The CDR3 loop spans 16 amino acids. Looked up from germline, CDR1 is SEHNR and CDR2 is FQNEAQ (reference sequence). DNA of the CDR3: TGTGCCAGCAGCCGAACACCCAGGGATATTAATGAAAAACTGTTTTTT. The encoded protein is CASSRTPRDINEKLFF.

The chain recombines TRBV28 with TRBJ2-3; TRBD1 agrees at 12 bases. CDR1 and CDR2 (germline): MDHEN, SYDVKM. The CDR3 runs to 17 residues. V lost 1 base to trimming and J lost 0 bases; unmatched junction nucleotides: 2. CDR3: CASSLSGTGGSTDTQYF. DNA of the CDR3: TGTGCCAGCAGTTTATCCGGGACAGGGGGCAGCACAGATACGCAGTATTTT.

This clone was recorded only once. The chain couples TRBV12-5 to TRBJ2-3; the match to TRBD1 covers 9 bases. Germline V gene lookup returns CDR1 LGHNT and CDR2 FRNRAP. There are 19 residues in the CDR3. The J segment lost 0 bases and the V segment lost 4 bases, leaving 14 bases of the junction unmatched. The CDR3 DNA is TGTGCTAGTGGTTACACCCGGGATGGGGACAGGGTGAGCACAGATACGCAGTATTTT. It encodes CASGYTRDGDRVSTDTQYF.

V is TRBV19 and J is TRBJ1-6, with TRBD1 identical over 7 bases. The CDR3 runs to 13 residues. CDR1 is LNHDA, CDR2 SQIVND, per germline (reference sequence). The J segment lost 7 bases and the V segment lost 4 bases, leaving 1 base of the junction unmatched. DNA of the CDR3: TGTGCCAGTAGTACGACAGGGAATTCACCCCTCCACTTT. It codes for CASSTTGNSPLHF.

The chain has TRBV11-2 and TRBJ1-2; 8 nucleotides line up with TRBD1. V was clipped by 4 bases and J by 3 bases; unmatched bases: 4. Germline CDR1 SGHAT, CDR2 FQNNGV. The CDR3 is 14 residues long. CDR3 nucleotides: TGTGCCAGCAGCTGGACAGGGAGGGACTATGGCTACACCTTC. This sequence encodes CASSWTGRDYGYTF. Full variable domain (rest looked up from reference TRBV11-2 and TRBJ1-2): EAGVAQSPRYKIIEKRQSVAFWCNPISGHATLYWYQQILGQGPKLLIQFQNNGVVDDSQLPKDRFSAERLKGVDSTLKIQPAKLEDSAVYLCASSWTGRDYGYTFGSGTRLTVV.

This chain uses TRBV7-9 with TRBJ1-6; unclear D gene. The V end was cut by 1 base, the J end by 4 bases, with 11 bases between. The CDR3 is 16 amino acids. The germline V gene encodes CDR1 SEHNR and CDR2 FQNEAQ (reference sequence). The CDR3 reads CASSLGGSSYNSPLHF. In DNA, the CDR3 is TGTGCCAGCAGCTTAGGAGGGAGCTCTTATAATTCACCCCTCCACTTT.

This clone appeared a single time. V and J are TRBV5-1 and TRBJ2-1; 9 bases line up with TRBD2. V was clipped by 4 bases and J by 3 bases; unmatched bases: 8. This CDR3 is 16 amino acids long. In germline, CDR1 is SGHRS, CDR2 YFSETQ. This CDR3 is CASSPILAGRYNEQFF. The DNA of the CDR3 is TGCGCCAGCAGCCCAATACTAGCGGGCCGCTACAATGAGCAGTTCTTC.

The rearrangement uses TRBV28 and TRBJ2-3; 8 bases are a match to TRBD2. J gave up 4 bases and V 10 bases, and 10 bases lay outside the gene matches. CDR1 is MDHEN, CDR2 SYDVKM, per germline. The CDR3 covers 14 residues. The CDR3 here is CAITSGSAADTQYF. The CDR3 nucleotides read TGTGCCATTACGAGCGGGAGCGCGGCAGATACGCAGTATTTT.

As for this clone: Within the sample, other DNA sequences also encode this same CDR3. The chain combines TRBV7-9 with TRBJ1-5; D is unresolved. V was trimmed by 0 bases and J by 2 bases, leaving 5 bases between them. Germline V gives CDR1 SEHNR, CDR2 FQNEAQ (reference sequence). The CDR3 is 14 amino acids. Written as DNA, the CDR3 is TGTGCCAGCAGCTTAGCCGGGGGCAATCAGCCCCAGCATTTT. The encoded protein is CASSLAGGNQPQHF. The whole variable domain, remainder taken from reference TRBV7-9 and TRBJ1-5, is DTGVSQNPRHKITKRGQNVTFRCDPISEHNRLYWYRQTLGQGPEFLTYFQNEAQLEKSRLLSDRFSAERPKGSFSTLEIQRTEQGDSAMYLCASSLAGGNQPQHFGDGTRLSIL.

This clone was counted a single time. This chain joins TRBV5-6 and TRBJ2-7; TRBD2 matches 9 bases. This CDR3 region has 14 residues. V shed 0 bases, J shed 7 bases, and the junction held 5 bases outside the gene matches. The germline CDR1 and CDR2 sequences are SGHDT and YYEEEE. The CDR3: CASSLVGGGGEQYF. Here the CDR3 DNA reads TGTGCCAGCAGCTTGGTTGGCGGGGGGGGTGAGCAGTACTTC.